This T cell receptor beta chain is from a study of T cell changes during pregnancy in multiple sclerosis. The table came from immunoSEQ multiplex PCR; TCRdb's copy has only in-frame clones and leaves some out. The data hold about 22,000 clones, with around 90% observed a single time. V lost 5 bases and J lost 6, with 14 bases in between. Germline-derived CDR1 and CDR2 are GTSNPN and SVGIG (reference sequence). The CDR3 extends over 13 amino acids. This sequence originates from a female donor in good health, enrolled as a control in a pregnancy study. V usage is TRBV30 and J usage is TRBJ1-5; D unresolved. Sequencing used CD4+ T cells from peripheral blood mononuclear cells, obtained in the second trimester of pregnancy. CDR3 in amino acids: CAWGTPPGQPQHF. The CDR3 DNA reads as TGTGCCTGGGGTACTCCGCCGGGTCAGCCCCAGCATTTT.